This is a list of T cell receptor beta chains from one sample in a study of blood T cell repertoires in COVID-19. Data came from immunoSEQ multiplex PCR; TCRdb stores just in-frame clones and leaves some out. The table has some 93,000 clones, around 88% seen once. The material sequenced was peripheral blood. The receptors stem from a woman of 80 years or more with acute or convalescent COVID-19. Both conserved end residues are part of each CDR3. The order of the fields is V gene, D gene, J gene, clone size, CDR3 DNA, CDR3 protein. D genes are given only for firm matches. Not all rows give a size; the values are once, few, many and, for expanded clones, a class.

>TRBV6-5|.|TRBJ2-7|.
TGTGCCAGCAGTTACTCGATCTTGGGCAGGGGCCGTGAGCAGTACTTC
CASSYSILGRGREQYF
>TRBV5-1|TRBD1|TRBJ2-7|.
TGCGCCAGCAGCTTTAATACGGGACAGGGTAACGAGCAGTACTTC
CASSFNTGQGNEQYF
>TRBV6-5|TRBD1|TRBJ1-6|.
TGTGCCAGCAGTCGAGGGGGACAGGGTGAATCACCCCTCCACTTT
CASSRGGQGESPLHF
>TRBV5-1|TRBD1|TRBJ1-2|.
TGCGCCAGCAGCGAGGACAGGGGTAGAGGCTACACCTTC
CASSEDRGRGYTF
>TRBV5-1|.|TRBJ1-6|few
TGCGCCAGCAGCGTTCTGAATTCACCCCTCCACTTT
CASSVLNSPLHF
>TRBV6-6|TRBD1|TRBJ1-6|.
TGTGCCAGCAGACGGGACAGTGATTCACCCCTCCACTTT
CASRRDSDSPLHF
>TRBV29-1|.|TRBJ2-7|.
TGCAGCGTTGTTAGTAGGACTACCTACGAGCAGTACTTC
CSVVSRTTYEQYF
>TRBV11-3|.|TRBJ2-3|.
TGTGCCAGCAGCCCGCCTCAGGGGGCGGGGGGGAGAAGATACACGCAGTATTTT
CASSPPQGAGGRRYTQYF
>TRBV7-2|TRBD1|TRBJ1-4|.
TGTGCCAGCAGCTTGACAGGGTCAGGGAGGGAAAAACTGTTTTTT
CASSLTGSGREKLFF
>TRBV27|TRBD2|TRBJ2-1|.
TGTGCCAGCAGGAGAAGCGGGGGGGCTTCCTACAATGAGCAGTTCTTC
CASRRSGGASYNEQFF
>TRBV7-2|TRBD2|TRBJ2-3|.
TGTGCCAGCAGCTTAGCGCGGACTAGAGTAGATACGCAGTATTTT
CASSLARTRVDTQYF
>TRBV5-1|TRBD1|TRBJ2-1|.
TGCGCCAGCTACGGACAGGGGATCAATGAGCAGTTCTTC
CASYGQGINEQFF
>TRBV29-1|.|TRBJ2-1|.
TGCAGCGTTGAAGAGGGCTCTGGGGGGATCTTC
CSVEEGSGGIF
>TRBV5-1|TRBD1|TRBJ2-7|.
TGCGCCAGCAGCTTGGCCGGGGTATGGACAGGGGGCGACGAGCAGTACTTC
CASSLAGVWTGGDEQYF
>TRBV9|.|TRBJ1-1|.
TGTGCCAGCAGCGCCAGAGGACACTTGAACACTGAAGCTTTCTTT
CASSARGHLNTEAFF
>TRBV7-8|TRBD1|TRBJ1-1|.
TGTGCCAGCAGCTTCGGGACAGGCGGGGGCACTGAAGCTTTCTTT
CASSFGTGGGTEAFF
>TRBV10-3|.|TRBJ1-1|.
TGTGCCATCAGGGCAGGGGCCGCTGAAGCTTTCTTT
CAIRAGAAEAFF
>TRBV6-5|TRBD1|TRBJ2-7|once
TGTGCCAGCAGTCGGACAGGGACCTACGAGCAGTACTTC
CASSRTGTYEQYF
>TRBV10-3|TRBD1|TRBJ1-4|.
TGTGCCATCAGTGAGAGGCAGAGGGGGCCCGATGAAAAACTGTTTTTT
CAISERQRGPDEKLFF
>TRBV6-5|.|TRBJ2-5|.
TGTGCCAGCAGTTACTCGAGCAGGGGAGAGACCCAGTACTTC
CASSYSSRGETQYF
>TRBV9|.|TRBJ2-4|.
TGTGCCAGCAGCGTAGATCTCAGGGGGGAAAACATTCAGTACTTT
CASSVDLRGENIQYF
>TRBV20-1|.|TRBJ2-7|.
TGCAGTGCTAGTGGGGAGATCTACGAGCAGTACTTC
CSASGEIYEQYF
>TRBV7-9|TRBD1|TRBJ1-5|.
TGTGCCAGCAGCTTAGAGGGGGCGAGCCAGCCCCAGCATTTT
CASSLEGASQPQHF
>TRBV5-1|TRBD1|TRBJ1-3|.
TGCGCCAGCAGCACGGGACAGGGGGACGGAAACACCATATATTTT
CASSTGQGDGNTIYF
>TRBV12-5|TRBD1|TRBJ1-2|.
TGTGCTAGTGGTTTGGTACGACAGGGGTACGGCTACACCTTC
CASGLVRQGYGYTF
>TRBV7-8|.|TRBJ1-2|.
TGTGCCAGCAGCCCTGGTGGGACACCCCTTGTGGATGGCTACACCTTC
CASSPGGTPLVDGYTF
>TRBV2|.|TRBJ2-5|.
TGTGCCAGCAGTGAGATGGGCGAGACCCAGTACTTC
CASSEMGETQYF
>TRBV7-9|.|TRBJ2-7|few
TGTGCCAGCAGCCCAGGGGGGTACGAGCAGTACTTC
CASSPGGYEQYF
>TRBV10-1|TRBD1|TRBJ1-4|.
TGCGCCAGCAGTGAAGAACCGGGACAGGTTAATGAAAAACTGTTTTTT
CASSEEPGQVNEKLFF
>TRBV11-2|TRBD1|TRBJ1-2|.
TGTGCCAGCACTCTGACAGGGAACTATGGCTACACCTTC
CASTLTGNYGYTF
>TRBV7-2|TRBD2|TRBJ2-2|few
TGTGCCAGCAGCTTTGGAGGGAGCGGGGTGAAGAACACCGGGGAGCTGTTTTTT
CASSFGGSGVKNTGELFF
>TRBV18|.|TRBJ2-3|.
TGTGCCAGCTCACCTCCTAGCACAGATACGCAGTATTTT
CASSPPSTDTQYF
>TRBV5-1|TRBD1|TRBJ2-7|.
TGCGCCAGCAGCTTAGGGGGCGCTGCCCACGAGCAGTACTTC
CASSLGGAAHEQYF
>TRBV19|TRBD2|TRBJ2-2|.
TGTGCCGGTAGCGGGGAGACCGGGGAGCTGTTTTTT
CAGSGETGELFF
>TRBV19|.|TRBJ2-7|.
TGTGCCAGTAGTTGGCAGGACTCCTACGAGCAGTACTTC
CASSWQDSYEQYF
>TRBV6-5|TRBD2|TRBJ2-7|.
TGTGCCAGCAGTTACTCTAGCGGGGGGGCCTACGAGCAGTACTTC
CASSYSSGGAYEQYF
>TRBV6-6|TRBD1|TRBJ2-5|.
TGTGCCAGCAGTTACGACAGGGGGTCAGAGACCCAGTACTTC
CASSYDRGSETQYF
>TRBV6-6|.|TRBJ1-1|.
TGTGCCAGCAGCACTCCCGTCCGAACTGAAGCTTTCTTT
CASSTPVRTEAFF
>TRBV4-1|TRBD1|TRBJ2-7|.
TGCGCCAGCAGCCATACAGGGGGCCACGAGCAGTACTTC
CASSHTGGHEQYF
>TRBV9|TRBD1|TRBJ1-2|once
TGTGCCAGCGGCCGAGACAGGGACTATGGCTACACCTTC
CASGRDRDYGYTF
>TRBV2|.|TRBJ1-5|many
TGTGCCAGCAGTGGTCAAGGGGGTATAAATCAGCCCCAGCATTTT
CASSGQGGINQPQHF
>TRBV19|TRBD1|TRBJ2-7|.
TGTGCCAGTAGTTTTTACCCCCCCGGACAGGGACCTTACGAGCAGTACTTC
CASSFYPPGQGPYEQYF
>TRBV7-9|TRBD2|TRBJ2-1|.
TGTGCCAGCAGCCATACCAGCGGGGGGGCCGTGGACAATGAGCAGTTCTTC
CASSHTSGGAVDNEQFF
>TRBV10-3|.|TRBJ1-5|.
TGTGCCATCAGCTCCAGGGAGGGCAATCAGCCCCAGCATTTT
CAISSREGNQPQHF
>TRBV6-5|TRBD2|TRBJ2-7|.
TGTGCCAGCAATCTTTTTCTAGCGGTCTCCTACGAGCAGTACTTC
CASNLFLAVSYEQYF
>TRBV6-5|.|TRBJ1-5|once
TGTGCCAGCAGTTACTCAGGAAGGGGCGGCAATCAGCCCCAGCATTTT
CASSYSGRGGNQPQHF
>TRBV2|TRBD1|TRBJ2-2|.
TGTGCCAGCGCCGGGACAGGGACAACCGGGGAGCTGTTTTTT
CASAGTGTTGELFF
>TRBV10-3|.|TRBJ1-6|.
TGTGCCATTAATACAGGGTTGAACAATTCACCCCTCCACTTT
CAINTGLNNSPLHF
>TRBV11-3|.|TRBJ1-1|.
TGTGCCAGCAGCTTAAAAGGATCGGCAGGGATCACGATGGAAGCTTTCTTT
CASSLKGSAGITMEAFF
>TRBV4-1|TRBD1|TRBJ2-1|.
TGCGCCAGCAGACTTGGACAGGGGGCGGCGTACAATGAGCAGTTCTTC
CASRLGQGAAYNEQFF
>TRBV4-1|TRBD1|TRBJ2-2|.
TGCGCCAGCAGCCAAGAGGGGTGGACAGGACCCACCGGGGAGCTGTTTTTT
CASSQEGWTGPTGELFF
>TRBV19|.|TRBJ1-1|.
TGTGCCAGTATCGATTGGGCGATGAACACTGAAGCTTTCTTT
CASIDWAMNTEAFF
>TRBV12-5|TRBD1|TRBJ1-1|many
TGTGCTAGTGGTTTGCCACGGGGGGACAGGGCAGGGGAGAACACTGAAGCTTTCTTT
CASGLPRGDRAGENTEAFF
>TRBV10-3|.|TRBJ1-2|.
TGTGCCATCAGAACCGCGACAGCGTCGTTTAACTATGGCTACACCTTC
CAIRTATASFNYGYTF
>TRBV7-6|.|TRBJ2-2|.
TGTGCCAGCAGCTTCGCAGGGGCCCTCACCGGGGAGCTGTTTTTT
CASSFAGALTGELFF
>TRBV6-5|.|TRBJ2-7|.
TGTGCCAGCAGTTACGGGGCCGGTTCGGGCTCCTACGAGCAGTACTTC
CASSYGAGSGSYEQYF